Listed here are 23 T cell receptor beta chains from one sample, sequenced in a study of T cell responses to AZD1222 COVID-19 vaccine. TCRdb's table, derived via immunoSEQ multiplex PCR, lists solely in-frame clones and lacks some. The sample holds 95,000 to 120,000 clones, approximately 88% seen once. The input for sequencing was peripheral blood, taken 28 days after the second AZD1222 dose. These receptors came from an adult who received the AZD1222 COVID-19 vaccine.

This clone was seen ten or more times. CDR3 sequence reads: CASSLGAGPSAEAFF. The CDR3 DNA reads TGTGCCAGCAGCTTAGGTGCAGGGCCCAGCGCTGAAGCTTTCTTT. This chain uses TRBV5-4 with TRBJ1-1; weak D call: TRBD1 (5 bases). There are 15 residues in the CDR3. Germline values: CDR1 SGHNT, CDR2 YYREEE (reference sequence). V was trimmed by 2 bases and J by 6 bases, leaving 17 bases between them.

The chain employs TRBV9 and TRBJ2-3; D is possibly TRBD2 (5 bases). The CDR3 sequence is 15 residues long. V shed 4 bases and J shed 3 bases, with 15 bases lying between them. The germline gives CDR1 SGDLS, CDR2 YYNGEE. CDR3 nucleotide sequence: TGTGCCAGCAGCCCCGCCGGGGTACCGACAGATACGCAGTATTTT. It specifies CASSPAGVPTDTQYF.

The V gene is TRBV9, the J gene TRBJ2-1, with D possibly being TRBD1 (6 bases). The CDR3 consists of 13 residues. V was cut by 0 bases and J by 6 bases, with 7 bases left in between. The V gene's germline CDR1 is SGDLS and CDR2 YYNGEE. The CDR3 reads CASSVVQGNEQFF. The CDR3 DNA follows: TGTGCCAGCAGCGTAGTACAGGGCAATGAGCAGTTCTTC.

This chain links TRBV6-5 with TRBJ1-3, with a tentative D call TRBD1 (6 bases). The length of the CDR3 is 14 residues. Per the germline V gene, CDR1 is MNHEY and CDR2 is SVGAGI. Deletions cut 8 bases from V and 0 bases from J, with 11 bases between. For the CDR3, the DNA is TGTGCCAGCGCCGACAGGTACTCTGGAAACACCATATATTTT. This gives the protein CASADRYSGNTIYF.

This chain joins TRBV5-1 and TRBJ1-2, with D unclear. Trimming shortened V by 0 bases and J by 3 bases, and 6 bases separated the two germline ends. Per the germline V gene, CDR1 is SGHRS and CDR2 is YFSETQ. The CDR3 consists of 13 residues. The CDR3 DNA is TGCGCCAGCAGCTTGGAGGCAGACTATGGCTACACCTTC. Protein sequence: CASSLEADYGYTF. The full variable domain, its missing parts supplied by reference TRBV5-1 and TRBJ1-2, is KAGVTQTPRYLIKTRGQQVTLSCSPISGHRSVSWYQQTPGQGLQFLFEYFSETQRNKGNFPGRFSGRQFSNSRSEMNVSTLELGDSALYLCASSLEADYGYTFGSGTRLTVV.

This rearrangement joins TRBV28 to TRBJ1-1; perhaps TRBD1 as D (6 bases). Trimming left V 3 bases short and J 3 bases short, with 8 bases between. The CDR3 is made up of 13 amino acids. Germline V gene sequence: CDR1 MDHEN, CDR2 SYDVKM. Written as DNA, the CDR3 is TGTGCCAGCAGTTTGGAGGGGGACACTGAAGCTTTCTTT. Translated, it gives CASSLEGDTEAFF.

The chain couples TRBV19 to TRBJ1-5, with unresolved D. This CDR3 is built from 14 residues. Germline V gene data show CDR1 as LNHDA and CDR2 as SQIVND (reference sequence). The V end lost 5 bases, the J end lost 6 bases, and 14 bases lay between the germline ends. CDR3 in amino acids: CASSPGVSGQPQHF. CDR3 DNA: TGTGCCAGTAGTCCCGGGGTTTCGGGTCAGCCCCAGCATTTT.

This rearrangement joins TRBV29-1 to TRBJ1-2, with D possibly TRBD1 on 5 matching bases. Germline-derived CDR1 and CDR2 are SQVTM and ANQGSEA. V was trimmed by 7 bases and J by 4 bases, leaving 19 bases between them. The CDR3 totals 14 residues. The CDR3 spells CSAQDKPGAYGYTF. CDR3 DNA: TGCAGCGCCCAGGACAAACCTGGCGCCTATGGCTACACCTTC.

CDR3 sequence (DNA): TGTGCCAGCAGTCGAGACAGGGGAAATTCACCCCTCCACTTT. It codes for CASSRDRGNSPLHF. The V gene is TRBV6-5, the J gene TRBJ1-6; 8 bases are shared with TRBD1. CDR3 length equals 14 residues. With V trimmed by 5 bases and J by 7 bases, 4 bases remained unmatched. CDR1 is MNHEY, CDR2 SVGAGI, per germline.

The J gene is TRBJ1-6, the V gene TRBV6-5; no clear D. The CDR3 has 15 residues. The V gene's germline CDR1 is MNHEY and CDR2 SVGAGI. V was cut by 6 bases and J by 7 bases, with 16 bases left in between. CDR3 DNA sequence: TGTGCCAGCAGACTCGACGGCAAGGCAAATTCACCCCTCCACTTT. Amino acids: CASRLDGKANSPLHF.

The chain carries TRBV6-2 or TRBV6-3 and TRBJ1-2; 7 bases align to TRBD1. The CDR3 is made up of 13 amino acids. V was pared by 6 bases and J by 3 bases, with 4 bases of the junction left unmatched. Germline CDR1 MNHEY, CDR2 SVGEGT. The CDR3 nucleotides are TGTGCCAGCAGCCGCGGACAGGACTATGGCTACACCTTC. Amino acid sequence: CASSRGQDYGYTF.

This clone has a handful of counts. The chain has TRBV4-1 and TRBJ2-7; TRBD2 is a possible D gene (5 bases). This CDR3 is built from 17 residues. V was shortened by 0 bases and J by 1 base, with 16 bases between the two germline ends. Germline assignment: CDR1 MGHRA and CDR2 YSYEKL. Written as DNA, the CDR3 is TGCGCCAGCAGCCAAGATCGGGGAGATAAGGGATCCTACGAGCAGTACTTC. Translation: CASSQDRGDKGSYEQYF.

The rearrangement uses TRBV6-2 or TRBV6-3 and TRBJ2-7, with D perhaps matching TRBD2 (5 bases). Germline CDR1 is MNHEY and CDR2 is SVGEGT. V lost 3 bases, J lost 7 bases, and 22 bases lay in between. The CDR3 spans 16 residues. CDR3 coding DNA: TGTGCCAGCAGTTATTATGAGACTCCGGGGATGCGGGAGCAGTACTTC. Protein: CASSYYETPGMREQYF.

The CDR3 sequence is CASSPRHGQNIQYF. As DNA, the CDR3 is TGTGCCAGCAGCCCCCGACACGGGCAGAACATTCAGTACTTC. This rearrangement joins TRBV13 to TRBJ2-4; D not resolved. This CDR3 region has 14 residues. The germline V gene encodes CDR1 PRHDT and CDR2 FYEKMQ (reference sequence). Trimming removed 5 bases at V and 7 bases at J, with 15 bases between.

This chain links TRBV5-4 with TRBJ1-5; D may be TRBD1 (6 bases). The germline CDR1 and CDR2 sequences are SGHNT and YYREEE (reference sequence). Trimming removed 3 bases at V and 9 bases at J, with 13 bases between. The CDR3 extends over 13 amino acids. CDR3 residues: CASSWNREAPQHF. The CDR3 DNA reads TGTGCCAGCAGCTGGAACAGGGAGGCGCCCCAGCATTTT.

V usage is TRBV2 and J usage is TRBJ2-7; TRBD2 matches at 9 bases. The trim removed 3 bases at V and 2 bases at J, leaving 8 bases unmatched. The CDR3 is made up of 16 amino acids. Germline V gene sequence: CDR1 SNHLY, CDR2 FYNNEI. CDR3 loop: CASSDRLAGLPYEQYF. CDR3 DNA sequence: TGTGCCAGCAGTGATAGGCTAGCGGGGCTACCCTACGAGCAGTACTTC.

The chain combines TRBV7-2 with TRBJ2-1; D is perhaps TRBD2 (6 bases). V lost 2 bases and J lost 4, with 12 bases in between. Germline V lookup: CDR1 SGHTA, CDR2 FQGNSA. This CDR3 is 15 amino acids long. CDR3 bases: TGTGCCAGCAGCTTACAACATAGCGGTTACAATGAGCAGTTCTTC. It encodes CASSLQHSGYNEQFF.

This chain uses TRBV6-1 with TRBJ1-6, with no clear D. From germline, CDR1 is MNHNS and CDR2 SASEGT. V lost 5 bases, J lost 7 bases, and 9 bases lay in between. The CDR3 is 13 amino acids. The CDR3 region has the DNA TGTGCCAGCAGTTCCCGGGAGAATTCACCCCTCCACTTT. This sequence encodes CASSSRENSPLHF.

This chain links TRBV14 with TRBJ1-1; D is unclear. Germline V gene lookup returns CDR1 SGHDN and CDR2 FVKESK. There are 12 residues in the CDR3. Trimming left V 4 bases short and J 4 bases short, with 7 bases between. CDR3 amino acids: CASSPRLTEAFF. DNA of the CDR3: TGTGCCAGCAGCCCACGTCTCACTGAAGCTTTCTTT.

The rearrangement uses TRBV27 and TRBJ2-7, with TRBD1 identical over 8 bases. The junction had 0 bases not matched to a gene; V was cut back by 5 bases and J by 0 bases. The germline V gene has CDR1 MNHEY and CDR2 SMNVEV (reference sequence). The CDR3 extends over 13 amino acids. The CDR3 sequence: CASSTGGSYEQYF. CDR3 DNA: TGTGCCAGCAGTACAGGGGGCTCCTACGAGCAGTACTTC.

The chain carries TRBV6-5 and TRBJ2-7, with 7 bases that match TRBD1. Trimming at V came to 5 bases and at J to 0 bases, leaving 4 bases not matched to a gene. Germline lookup yields CDR1 MNHEY and CDR2 SVGAGI. The CDR3 spans 14 residues. The CDR3 bases are TGTGCCAGCAGTCCGACAGGGCCCTCCTACGAGCAGTACTTC. It codes for CASSPTGPSYEQYF.

This chain links TRBV2 with TRBJ2-5; D is perhaps TRBD1 (6 bases). Trimming pared 6 bases from V and 0 bases from J, leaving 14 bases between. The germline CDR1 and CDR2 sequences are SNHLY and FYNNEI. The CDR3 is made up of 15 amino acids. The DNA for the CDR3 is TGTGCCAGCAGGGCAGGGGATATTTACCAAGAGACCCAGTACTTC. It is translated as CASRAGDIYQETQYF.

This rearrangement joins TRBV3-1 (or the pseudogene TRBV3-2) to TRBJ1-3; D remains ambiguous. V lost 1 base to trimming and J lost 0 bases, with 10 bases between them. Germline assignment: CDR1 LGHDT and CDR2 YNNKEL (reference sequence). The CDR3 sequence is 16 residues long. The CDR3 DNA follows: TGTGCCAGCAGCCAAGGGATAGGAAGCTCTGGAAACACCATATATTTT. As protein: CASSQGIGSSGNTIYF.